The TCR beta chain described here comes from a study of shared clonotypes between healthy human individuals. Study-level results: Naive subsets generally exceeded memory subsets in estimated richness.

This CDR3 spans 15 amino acids. V was pared by 6 bases and J by 1 base, with 10 bases between. Per germline, CDR1 ENHRY and CDR2 SYGVKD. TCRdb's copy holds only in-frame clones and misses some; the assay was immunoSEQ multiplex PCR. The repertoire consists of over 2 million clones, with less than 95% occurring once and the leading ten covering 0.85% to 1.2%. CD45RO-negative cells were positively selected for CCR7, leaving out terminally differentiated effector memory CD45RA+ cells. As concerns this clone: What it recognizes is unknown.

The sample comprised naive CD8+ T cells sorted from blood. This sequence originates from a man aged 18 to 30 in good health. The chain recombines TRBV10-3 with TRBJ1-6; D is possibly TRBD1 (6 bases). The CDR3 nucleotides read TGTGCCATCAGAGAAGGGGGGTCCTATAATTCACCCCTCCACTTT. Translated, it gives CAIREGGSYNSPLHF.